These T cell receptor beta chains were read from a single sample in a study of cytomegalovirus exposure and HLA in healthy donors. Method: immunoSEQ multiplex PCR; TCRdb's copy keeps in-frame clones and lacks some. The sample contains around 99,000 clones, around 77% of which appear only once. Sequencing was done on a sample of PBMCs. These TCRs come from a man aged 35 to 55 in good health and CMV-seronegative. CDR3s include the opening cysteine and the closing phenylalanine or tryptophan. The D gene is left open where the match is weak. Clone sizes are given selectively: once, few, many, or a class where the clone is expanded.

d_call j_call clone_size v_call cdr3_aa cdr3_nt
NA TRBJ2-6 NA TRBV19 CASAYQGPGANVLTF TGTGCCAGTGCCTACCAGGGGCCTGGGGCCAACGTCCTGACTTTC
NA TRBJ2-2 NA TRBV25-1 CASSELKGQTGELFF TGTGCCAGCAGTGAATTAAAAGGACAGACCGGGGAGCTGTTTTTT
TRBD2 TRBJ2-5 NA TRBV6-1 CASSPLAGGQETQYF TGTGCCAGCAGCCCACTAGCGGGGGGGCAAGAGACCCAGTACTTC
TRBD1 TRBJ2-1 NA TRBV5-7 CASSATTGGFQNEQFF TGTGCCAGCAGCGCTACTACAGGGGGCTTTCAAAATGAGCAGTTCTTC
NA TRBJ2-3 once TRBV19 CASRTSGTDTQYF TGTGCCAGTAGAACCTCAGGCACAGATACGCAGTATTTT
NA TRBJ2-7 NA TRBV7-2 CASSLEPEDYEQYF TGTGCCAGCAGCTTAGAGCCGGAGGACTACGAGCAGTACTTC
NA TRBJ1-6 NA TRBV30 CAWKRGSSYNSPLHF TGTGCCTGGAAAAGGGGGAGCTCCTATAATTCACCCCTCCACTTT
TRBD1 TRBJ1-4 NA TRBV7-9 CASSTGQEGEKLFF TGTGCCAGCAGCACCGGACAGGAGGGGGAAAAACTGTTTTTT
NA TRBJ2-1 few TRBV6-5 CASRATGSYNEQFF TGTGCCAGCAGAGCGACGGGCTCCTACAATGAGCAGTTCTTC
NA TRBJ1-6 NA TRBV2 CASGGSGATGSPLHF TGTGCCAGCGGGGGGAGTGGGGCAACCGGCTCACCCCTCCACTTT